This T cell receptor beta chain came from a study of cytomegalovirus exposure and HLA in healthy donors. Study overall: Samples from HLA-typed donors yielded around 79 million unique TCRs in an early data release. Study-wide points: Segments of the TCR beta V type were, in most cases, productive about 90% or about 30% of the time in an earlier analysis. One cluster of highly shared sequence variants probably arose as a sequencing artifact.

V gave up 7 bases and J gave up 5 bases, with 9 bases separating them. This CDR3 spans 11 amino acids. Germline lookup yields CDR1 SNHLY and CDR2 FYNNEI. The PCR used 60 Vbeta and 13 Jbeta primers. Repertoires were generated with immunoSEQ multiplex PCR, while TCRdb's copy carries only in-frame clones and drops some. The data contain approximately 70,000 clones, about 80% of them singletons. About this clone: Its antigen is currently unknown.

Sequenced: PBMCs. This TCR came from a man in his fifties in good health and CMV-seronegative. This rearrangement joins TRBV2 to TRBJ2-7; possible D gene TRBD1, 6 bases. The CDR3 DNA reads as TGTGCCAGCATAGGGACAAACGAGCAGTACTTC. Protein: CASIGTNEQYF.